The 2 T cell receptor beta chains given below trace back to one sample, sequenced in a study of OX40 agonist ivuxolimab in advanced cancers. Assay: immunoSEQ multiplex PCR; the TCRdb copy retains only in-frame clones and omits some. The sample holds 65,000 to 90,000 clones, 85% to 90% seen once. The source material was CD4+ or CD8+ T cells sorted from blood, sampled in a trial of the OX40 agonist ivuxolimab. The receptors stem from an adult with an advanced solid tumor such as melanoma, head and neck, liver or kidney cancer.

The chain links TRBV30 to TRBJ1-6; D gene unclear. This CDR3 spans 13 amino acids. Trimming removed 4 bases at V and 4 bases at J, with 8 bases between. CDR1 and CDR2 (germline): GTSNPN, SVGIG (reference sequence). The CDR3 sequence: CAWTREYNSPLHF. The DNA for the CDR3 is TGTGCCTGGACGCGCGAGTATAATTCACCCCTCCACTTT.

The genes are TRBV4-2 and TRBJ1-4; D gene uncertain. V lost 3 bases to trimming and J lost 4 bases, with 15 bases between them. This CDR3 has 16 residues. The germline V gene has CDR1 LGHNA and CDR2 YNFKEQ. CDR3 in DNA: TGTGCCAGCAGCCACCTAGGGCCCAGCGGTAATGAAAAACTGTTTTTT. This translates into CASSHLGPSGNEKLFF.